This entry lists 32 T cell receptor beta chains sequenced from one sample in a study of blood T cell repertoires in COVID-19. Produced via immunoSEQ multiplex PCR; TCRdb's table is partial and in-frame only. The sample contains 200,000 to 300,000 clones, roughly 77% of which appear only once. The sequenced material came from peripheral blood. These TCRs come from a woman aged 80 or older with acute or convalescent COVID-19.

The rearrangement uses TRBV18 and TRBJ2-2; the D gene is possibly TRBD2 (6 bases). Germline V lookup: CDR1 KGHSH, CDR2 LQKENI. This CDR3 comprises 14 residues. V was cut by 1 base and J by 3 bases, with 6 bases left in between. In DNA, the CDR3 is TGTGCCAGCTCACCACTAGCGGACACCGGGGAGCTGTTTTTT. Translation: CASSPLADTGELFF.

The genes are TRBV27 and TRBJ2-4; D is perhaps TRBD1 (5 bases). Deletions cut 5 bases from V and 4 bases from J, with 12 bases between. The CDR3 covers 14 residues. The germline CDR1 and CDR2 sequences are MNHEY and SMNVEV (reference sequence). The CDR3 DNA sequence: TGTGCCAGCAGTCGAGACAGTTCAAAAAACATTCAGTACTTC. This sequence encodes CASSRDSSKNIQYF.

J is TRBJ2-2 and V is TRBV5-1, with 7 bases that match TRBD1. The CDR3 is 14 residues long. Germline assignment: CDR1 SGHRS and CDR2 YFSETQ. Unmatched junction bases numbered 4, after V lost 4 bases and J lost 4 bases. The CDR3 region has the DNA TGCGCCAGCAGCCCGGACAGGCCCACCGGGGAGCTGTTTTTT. This codes for CASSPDRPTGELFF.

Only one count was recorded for this clone. This chain links TRBV19 with TRBJ1-2, with no clear D. From germline, CDR1 is LNHDA and CDR2 SQIVND (reference sequence). V gave up 8 bases and J gave up 1 base, with 8 bases separating them. The CDR3 consists of 12 residues. The CDR3 coding sequence is TGTGCCAGTCTCGCACTTAACTATGGCTACACCTTC. It is translated as CASLALNYGYTF.

This sequence joins TRBV7-2 and TRBJ1-2; unclear D gene. Germline CDR1 SGHTA, CDR2 FQGNSA. The CDR3 is made up of 14 amino acids. Trimming removed 5 bases from V and 3 bases from J, with 13 bases in between. The DNA of the CDR3 is TGTGCCAGCAGCAACCTCTCATCGGACTATGGCTACACCTTC. Its translation is CASSNLSSDYGYTF.

CDR3 nucleotide sequence: TGTGCCAGCAGCCGAACTTTTGACAGTGAAGCTTTCTTT. Translated: CASSRTFDSEAFF. The V gene is TRBV6-6, the J gene TRBJ1-1; perhaps TRBD1 as D (5 bases). The germline V and J ends were trimmed by 6 bases and 7 bases, with 15 bases remaining between them. The CDR3 is 13 amino acids. In germline, CDR1 is MNHNY, CDR2 SVGAGI (reference sequence).

The V call is TRBV19, the J call TRBJ2-7; 9 nucleotides align to TRBD2. The trim removed 5 bases at V and 6 bases at J, leaving 5 bases unmatched. Looked up from germline, CDR1 is LNHDA and CDR2 is SQIVND (reference sequence). The CDR3 has 13 residues. DNA of the CDR3: TGTGCCAGTAGTCTGCGGGAGGGCCTCGAGCAGTACTTC. Encoded protein: CASSLREGLEQYF.

This chain connects TRBV7-8 to TRBJ2-3; 9 nucleotides align to TRBD2. CDR3 length: 16 amino acids. Germline loops: CDR1 SGHVS, CDR2 FQNEAQ. Trimming took 5 bases from V and 6 from J; bases not matched to a gene: 12. The chain's CDR3 is CASSPRGGGASDTQYF. The CDR3 region has the DNA TGTGCCAGCAGCCCCCGGGGCGGGGGGGCTTCGGATACGCAGTATTTT. Variable domain in full (rest from reference TRBV7-8 and TRBJ2-3): GAGVSQSPRYKVAKRGQDVALRCDPISGHVSLFWYQQALGQGPEFLTYFQNEAQLDKSGLPSDRFFAERPEGSVSTLKIQRTQQEDSAVYLCASSPRGGGASDTQYFGPGTRLTVL.

This rearrangement joins TRBV11-1 to TRBJ2-5, with 10 bases lining up with TRBD2. The CDR3 has 16 amino acids. The trim removed 5 bases at V and 2 bases at J, leaving 8 bases unmatched. Germline CDR1 reads SGHAT; CDR2 reads FQDESV (reference sequence). In DNA, the CDR3 is TGTGCCAGCAGCCCCCTATCGACTAGCGGGCAAGAGACCCAGTACTTC. This encodes CASSPLSTSGQETQYF.

The genes are TRBV20-1 and TRBJ1-2; D is ambiguous. Germline V gene sequence: CDR1 DFQATT, CDR2 SNEGSKA (reference sequence). This CDR3 is built from 13 residues. V lost 6 bases and J 1 base, leaving 12 bases between the germline ends. Written as DNA, the CDR3 is TGCAGTGCCAGTCCGGGGATTAACTATGGCTACACCTTC. The encoded protein is CSASPGINYGYTF.

This chain uses TRBV15 with TRBJ2-7, with D possibly TRBD1 on 6 matching bases. V lost 0 bases to trimming and J lost 5 bases, with 11 bases between them. The CDR3 totals 14 residues. From germline, CDR1 is LNHNV and CDR2 YYDKDF (reference sequence). CDR3 nucleotides: TGTGCCACCAGCAGAGACACAGGGTTCCACGAGCAGTACTTC. This translates into CATSRDTGFHEQYF.

The CDR3 protein is CASSIMTSGSPNEQFF. In DNA, the CDR3 is TGTGCCAGTAGTATAATGACTAGCGGGAGTCCCAATGAGCAGTTCTTC. This chain joins TRBV19 and TRBJ2-1, with 12 bases lining up with TRBD2. J lost 6 bases, V lost 2 bases, and 5 bases had no gene match. The germline CDR1 and CDR2 sequences are LNHDA and SQIVND (reference sequence). CDR3 size: 16 residues.

The table lists this clone with a few counts. One junction end does not reproduce the germline sequence, and a read error may be involved. This chain links TRBV10-3 with TRBJ1-1; unclear D gene. CDR3 size: 15 residues. Germline loops: CDR1 ENHRY, CDR2 SYGVKD. CDR3 sequence reads: CAIAEGETTNNEAFF. The CDR3 DNA reads as TGTGCCATTGCGGAGGGCGAGACTACGAACAATGAAGCTTTCTTT.

The rearrangement links TRBV5-4 to TRBJ1-3; D uncertain. V was clipped by 0 bases and J by 0 bases, with 7 bases between them. CDR3 length equals 15 residues. From germline, CDR1 is SGHNT and CDR2 YYREEE (reference sequence). The CDR3 bases are TGTGCCAGCAGCTTGGGGGCAGCCTCTGGAAACACCATATATTTT. Translating gives CASSLGAASGNTIYF. Looking up the rest from reference TRBV5-4 and TRBJ1-3 gives the full variable domain: ETGVTQSPTHLIKTRGQQVTLRCSSQSGHNTVSWYQQALGQGPQFIFQYYREEENGRGNFPPRFSGLQFPNYSSELNVNALELDDSALYLCASSLGAASGNTIYFGEGSWLTVV.

The CDR3: CASSRSGSEGEQYF. DNA of the CDR3: TGTGCCAGCAGCCGTAGCGGATCGGAAGGGGAGCAGTACTTC. This rearrangement joins TRBV7-9 to TRBJ2-7; D is possibly TRBD2 (6 bases). The CDR3 contains 14 residues. CDR1 and CDR2 from the germline V gene are SEHNR and FQNEAQ (reference sequence). V was shortened by 5 bases and J by 7 bases, with 18 bases between the two germline ends.

This clone was recorded once. The J gene is TRBJ1-1, the V gene TRBV7-2; 9 bases agree with TRBD1. Germline assignment: CDR1 SGHTA and CDR2 FQGNSA. This CDR3 has 14 amino acids. V lost 5 bases and J lost 7; bases outside the gene matches: 8. The CDR3 DNA sequence: TGTGCCAGCAGCGTCGGGACAGGGTATGGTGAAGCTTTCTTT. Translating gives CASSVGTGYGEAFF.

This clone came up once. The chain uses TRBV5-1 and TRBJ2-2; 12 positions match TRBD2. Germline V CDR1 and CDR2: SGHRS, YFSETQ. CDR3 length equals 15 residues. With 5 bases clipped from V and 6 bases from J, the junction kept 5 bases outside the gene matches. CDR3 amino acids: CASREGLAGPGELFF. DNA of the CDR3: TGCGCCAGCAGAGAAGGACTAGCGGGACCCGGGGAGCTGTTTTTT.

For the CDR3, the DNA is TGCGCCAGCAGCCAAGATCTTGTGAACTCTCGCACAGATACGCAGTATTTT. It is translated as CASSQDLVNSRTDTQYF. The chain links TRBV4-3 to TRBJ2-3; D gene uncertain. Trimming removed 0 bases from V and 1 base from J, with 14 bases in between. This CDR3 contains 17 residues. CDR1 and CDR2 (germline): LGHNA, YSLEER.

The genes are TRBV6-5 and TRBJ2-7; the match to TRBD2 covers 7 bases. The CDR3 extends over 13 amino acids. The germline gives CDR1 MNHEY, CDR2 SVGAGI. V lost 6 bases and J lost 3; bases outside the gene matches: 5. DNA for the CDR3: TGTGCCAGCAGGGGGGGGTCGATCTACGAGCAGTACTTC. Its protein product is CASRGGSIYEQYF.

This clone was recorded at least ten times. V and J are TRBV2 and TRBJ1-1, with 7 bases matching TRBD1. This CDR3 comprises 15 residues. With V trimmed by 6 bases and J by 1 base, 8 bases remained unmatched. Germline CDR1 reads SNHLY; CDR2 reads FYNNEI. This CDR3 is CASSNRDSTNTEAFF. The CDR3 bases are TGTGCCAGCAGCAACAGGGACAGCACGAACACTGAAGCTTTCTTT.

This chain connects TRBV3-1 (or the pseudogene TRBV3-2) to TRBJ2-1; D not certain. Germline V lookup: CDR1 LGHDT, CDR2 YNNKEL (reference sequence). V lost 3 bases and J 10 bases, leaving 10 bases between the germline ends. CDR3 length: 12 residues. In nucleotides, the CDR3 is TGTGCCAGCAGCCATCTACAGAGCGAGCAGTTCTTC. Translated: CASSHLQSEQFF.

The chain recombines TRBV5-1 with TRBJ2-7; TRBD1 matches at 10 bases. Germline V gene sequence: CDR1 SGHRS, CDR2 YFSETQ. Trimming removed 1 base from V and 6 bases from J; junction bases left unmatched: 4. The CDR3 is 14 residues long. CDR3 loop: CASSLRDRGPEQYF. The CDR3 DNA reads TGCGCCAGCAGCTTGCGAGACAGGGGGCCCGAGCAGTACTTC.

CDR3 residues: CASSPSSGGSSYEQYF. As DNA, the CDR3 is TGTGCCAGCAGCCCCTCTAGCGGGGGTAGCTCCTACGAGCAGTACTTC. J is TRBJ2-7 and V is TRBV5-4, with TRBD2 identical over 10 bases. From germline, CDR1 is SGHNT and CDR2 YYREEE (reference sequence). The CDR3 contains 16 residues. Germline trimming cut 4 bases from V and 0 bases from J; bases unmatched to any gene: 7. Together with reference TRBV5-4 and TRBJ2-7, the CDR3 gives the full variable domain: ETGVTQSPTHLIKTRGQQVTLRCSSQSGHNTVSWYQQALGQGPQFIFQYYREEENGRGNFPPRFSGLQFPNYSSELNVNALELDDSALYLCASSPSSGGSSYEQYFGPGTRLTVT.

The genes are TRBV6-5 and TRBJ2-7, with TRBD2 matching over 12 bases. Per germline, CDR1 MNHEY and CDR2 SVGAGI. The CDR3 has 15 residues. Trimming cost V 4 bases and J 6 bases; bases outside gene matches: 7. The CDR3 sequence is CASSLTSGSMGEQYF. The CDR3 DNA reads as TGTGCCAGCAGTTTGACTAGCGGGAGTATGGGCGAGCAGTACTTC.

The rearrangement joins TRBV5-6 to TRBJ1-2; D might be TRBD1 (5 bases). The CDR3 sequence is 14 residues long. Trimming shortened V by 2 bases and J by 0 bases, and 8 bases separated the two germline ends. Looked up from germline, CDR1 is SGHDT and CDR2 is YYEEEE. This CDR3 reads CASSLGATNYGYTF. The CDR3 DNA sequence: TGTGCCAGCAGCTTAGGGGCCACTAACTATGGCTACACCTTC.

The CDR3 is CASSWTSGTENEQFF. CDR3 nucleotide sequence: TGTGCCAGCAGCTGGACTAGCGGTACTGAGAATGAGCAGTTCTTC. This chain links TRBV3-1 (or the pseudogene TRBV3-2) with TRBJ2-1, with 10 bases identical to TRBD2. Germline CDR1 is LGHDT and CDR2 is YNNKEL (reference sequence). The CDR3 totals 15 residues. Unmatched junction bases numbered 8, after V lost 5 bases and J lost 7 bases.

The chain is built from TRBV29-1 and TRBJ1-1; the D is unclear. Trimming took off 4 bases at V and 5 bases at J, with 8 bases between the two ends. Germline CDR1 reads SQVTM; CDR2 reads ANQGSEA. This CDR3 spans 11 amino acids. The CDR3 coding sequence is TGCAGCGTTGTTCCGGGGACTGAAGCTTTCTTT. It codes for CSVVPGTEAFF.

This chain connects TRBV29-1 to TRBJ1-3; no definite D call. The CDR3 has 12 amino acids. Germline V gives CDR1 SQVTM, CDR2 ANQGSEA. V was clipped by 5 bases and J by 0 bases, with 5 bases between them. CDR3 sequence: CSVLFSGNTIYF. In nucleotides, the CDR3 is TGCAGCGTTCTTTTCTCTGGAAACACCATATATTTT.

This chain connects TRBV5-8 to TRBJ2-3; TRBD2 aligns across 11 bases. CDR1 and CDR2 from the germline V gene are SGHTS and YDEGEE. The J segment lost 11 bases and the V segment lost 2 bases, leaving 13 bases of the junction unmatched. The CDR3 totals 16 residues. The CDR3: CASSLRLAGSRGLQYF. The CDR3 bases are TGTGCCAGCAGCTTACGACTAGCGGGGTCCCGAGGGTTGCAGTATTTT. Looking up the rest from reference TRBV5-8 and TRBJ2-3 gives the full variable domain: EAGVTQSPTHLIKTRGQQATLRCSPISGHTSVYWYQQALGLGLQFLLWYDEGEERNRGNFPPRFSGRQFPNYSSELNVNALELEDSALYLCASSLRLAGSRGLQYFGPGTRLTVL.

The table lists this clone with a few counts. The chain carries TRBV5-1 and TRBJ1-6; D is unresolved. Between the trimmed V and J ends, which lost 4 bases and 9 bases, there was a span of 20 bases. This CDR3 has 16 residues. CDR1 SGHRS and CDR2 YFSETQ come from the germline V gene. CDR3 DNA sequence: TGCGCCAGCAGCCTGGCCGGGTACCGCGTAGGTTCACCCCTCCACTTT. It encodes CASSLAGYRVGSPLHF.

The chain combines TRBV3-1 (or the pseudogene TRBV3-2) with TRBJ2-5, with D perhaps TRBD2 (7 bases). CDR1 and CDR2 (germline): LGHDT, YNNKEL (reference sequence). This CDR3 spans 16 amino acids. Trimming left V 3 bases short and J 5 bases short, with 19 bases between. CDR3 sequence (DNA): TGTGCCAGCAGCCACCACCGGGGGGCTGGGTCGGAGACCCAGTACTTC. Its protein product is CASSHHRGAGSETQYF.

V is TRBV21-1 and J is TRBJ2-2; the listed D gene, TRBD2, was not tested against the DNA. TRBV21-1 is described as a pseudogene. The CDR3 spans 15 residues. The CDR3 loop reads CASGVGGADTGELFF. As DNA, the CDR3 is TGTGCCAGCGGTGTCGGGGGGGCTGACACCGGGGAGCTGTTTTTT.